This T cell receptor beta chain comes out of a study of blood T cells in healthy people across ages. Study-level results: Strong correlation linked observed beta diversity and percent naive T cells. Donor CMV status, an unknown factor, possibly confounded changes in expanded clonotypes. Those diversity estimates obtained from one million T cells were thought to be underestimates.

No fewer than 6 million PBMCs went into each sample. This clonotype occurred once. Its antigen is not identified. Germline is not matched at one junction end, which may reflect a read error. Per germline, CDR1 SGHNT and CDR2 YYREEE (reference sequence). The CDR3 sequence is 13 residues long. Together with a sample-barcoded 5' primer, a J-beta primer mix was included in a second PCR lasting roughly 7 to 11 cycles. One entry per CDR3 protein, called by TCRdb with MiXCR from the 5' RACE reads. The data contain 2 million or so distinct CDR3 sequences, about 50% of them seen just once; the ten biggest clones take up approximately 2.1%.

Material for sequencing was blood. The chain carries TRBV5-4 and TRBJ1-4; D not certain. The source of this sequence is a woman aged 40 to 50 in good health. The CDR3 sequence: CASTLDPNEKLFF. The CDR3 nucleotides are TGTGCCAGCACCTTGGATCCTAATGAAAAACTGTTTTTT.